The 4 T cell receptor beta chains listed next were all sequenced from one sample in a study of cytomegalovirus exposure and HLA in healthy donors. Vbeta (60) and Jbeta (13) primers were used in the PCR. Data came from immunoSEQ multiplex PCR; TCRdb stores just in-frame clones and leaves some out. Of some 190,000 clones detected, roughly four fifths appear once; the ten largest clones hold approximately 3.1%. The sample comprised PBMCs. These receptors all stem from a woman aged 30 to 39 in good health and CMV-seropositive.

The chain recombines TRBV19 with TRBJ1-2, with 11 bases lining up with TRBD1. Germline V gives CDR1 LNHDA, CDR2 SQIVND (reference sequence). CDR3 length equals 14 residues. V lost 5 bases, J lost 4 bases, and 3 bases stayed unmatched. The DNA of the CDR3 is TGTGCCAGTAGTGGAGGGACAGGGGGCTATGGCTACACCTTC. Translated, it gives CASSGGTGGYGYTF.

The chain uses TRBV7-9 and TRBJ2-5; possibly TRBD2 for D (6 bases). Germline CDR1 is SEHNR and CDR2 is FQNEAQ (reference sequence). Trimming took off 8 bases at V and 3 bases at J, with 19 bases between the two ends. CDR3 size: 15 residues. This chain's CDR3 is CASGETRGGKETQYF. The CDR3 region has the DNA TGTGCCAGCGGCGAAACTCGGGGCGGGAAAGAGACCCAGTACTTC.

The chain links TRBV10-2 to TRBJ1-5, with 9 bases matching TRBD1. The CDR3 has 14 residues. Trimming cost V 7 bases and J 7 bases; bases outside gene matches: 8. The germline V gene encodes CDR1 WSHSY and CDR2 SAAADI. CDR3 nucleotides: TGCGCCAGCAATTGGGACAGGGAAGGCCAGCCCCAGCATTTT. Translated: CASNWDREGQPQHF.

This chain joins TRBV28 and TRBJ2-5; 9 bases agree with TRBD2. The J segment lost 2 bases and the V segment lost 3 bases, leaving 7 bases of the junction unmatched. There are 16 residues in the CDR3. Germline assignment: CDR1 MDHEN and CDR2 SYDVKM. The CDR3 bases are TGTGCCAGCAGTTTGCTGACTAGCGGAGTTCAAGAGACCCAGTACTTC. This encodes CASSLLTSGVQETQYF.